This T cell receptor beta chain came from a study of cytomegalovirus exposure and HLA in healthy donors. This clone was seen just once. Trimming cost V 5 bases and J 11 bases, with 16 bases left between them. The CDR3 contains 14 residues. Germline-derived CDR1 and CDR2 are MDHEN and SYDVKM. The PCR was carried out with 60 Vbeta primers and 13 Jbeta primers. Clones were sequenced by immunoSEQ multiplex PCR, and TCRdb holds only the in-frame ones, with some missing. The table records about 150,000 clones, about 82% of them present only once. The clonotype was recovered from a male donor in good health and CMV-seronegative. The chain couples TRBV28 to TRBJ1-6; a weak D match, TRBD1 (5 bases). Sequenced sample: PBMCs. This CDR3 reads CASSDSRGGTPLHF. CDR3 bases: TGTGCCAGCAGTGACAGTAGGGGAGGCACACCCCTCCACTTT.